This is a list of T cell receptor beta chains from one sample in a study of T cells after posttransplantation cyclophosphamide. Sequencing used immunoSEQ multiplex PCR; TCRdb keeps in-frame clones, though not all of them. The sample gives over 20,000 clones, 70% to 90% of which show up once; around 2.1% is in the top ten. The source was PBMCs, collected about 400 days after allogeneic stem cell transplant with calcineurin inhibitor and methotrexate. The receptors were sampled from a female patient in her 30s who received an allogeneic stem cell transplant from an unrelated donor, was CMV-positive, and had acute and chronic GVHD. Some T cells may be supplied by the graft donor. Each CDR3 is given with its conserved first and last residue. Each record gives: clone size, J gene, D gene, V gene, CDR3 protein, CDR3 DNA. D genes are given only for firm matches. Clone size is shown for a subset of rows, as once, few, many or a class of expanded clone.

clone_size: once; j_call: TRBJ2-2; d_call: NA; v_call: TRBV2; cdr3_aa: CASTGGGDPPGQVGELFF; cdr3_nt: TGTGCCAGCACGGGGGGTGGGGACCCACCGGGACAGGTCGGGGAGCTGTTTTTT
clone_size: once; j_call: TRBJ2-7; d_call: NA; v_call: TRBV15; cdr3_aa: CATSRDSGVTYEQYF; cdr3_nt: TGTGCCACCAGCAGAGATTCCGGGGTTACCTACGAGCAGTACTTC
clone_size: NA; j_call: TRBJ1-5; d_call: NA; v_call: TRBV5-4; cdr3_aa: CASSSPGQPQHF; cdr3_nt: TGTGCCAGCAGCTCCCCCGGTCAGCCCCAGCATTTT
clone_size: NA; j_call: TRBJ2-6; d_call: TRBD2; v_call: TRBV10-3; cdr3_aa: CAISDTTSGLRSGANVLTF; cdr3_nt: TGTGCCATCAGTGATACGACTAGCGGGTTACGCTCTGGGGCCAACGTCCTGACTTTC
clone_size: NA; j_call: TRBJ2-7; d_call: TRBD1; v_call: TRBV4-1; cdr3_aa: CASSQEATGGRPEQYF; cdr3_nt: TGCGCCAGCAGCCAAGAAGCGACAGGGGGCCGTCCCGAGCAGTACTTC
clone_size: NA; j_call: TRBJ2-3; d_call: NA; v_call: TRBV10-1; cdr3_aa: CASSDGGRTDTQYF; cdr3_nt: TGCGCCAGCAGTGACGGGGGACGCACAGATACGCAGTATTTT
clone_size: NA; j_call: TRBJ2-1; d_call: TRBD2; v_call: TRBV27; cdr3_aa: CASSFLPWVTSGRSEQFF; cdr3_nt: TGTGCCAGCAGTTTTCTTCCATGGGTCACTAGCGGGAGAAGTGAGCAGTTCTTC
clone_size: NA; j_call: TRBJ2-7; d_call: TRBD1; v_call: TRBV15; cdr3_aa: CATSVRDSGLTEQYF; cdr3_nt: TGTGCCACCAGCGTAAGGGACAGCGGTCTTACCGAGCAGTACTTC
clone_size: NA; j_call: TRBJ1-2; d_call: NA; v_call: TRBV5-6; cdr3_aa: CASSLRGGYGYTF; cdr3_nt: TGTGCCAGCAGCTTGAGGGGCGGCTATGGCTACACCTTC
clone_size: NA; j_call: TRBJ2-3; d_call: TRBD2; v_call: TRBV10-3; cdr3_aa: CAISESRRELDTQYF; cdr3_nt: TGTGCCATCAGTGAGTCGCGGCGGGAGTTAGATACGCAGTATTTT
clone_size: NA; j_call: TRBJ1-1; d_call: NA; v_call: TRBV30; cdr3_aa: CAWSVARDTEAFF; cdr3_nt: TGTGCCTGGAGTGTAGCCCGAGACACTGAAGCTTTCTTT
clone_size: NA; j_call: TRBJ2-5; d_call: NA; v_call: TRBV7-8; cdr3_aa: CASSDWVYQETQYF; cdr3_nt: TGTGCCAGCTCGGACTGGGTGTACCAAGAGACCCAGTACTTC
clone_size: NA; j_call: TRBJ2-3; d_call: TRBD2; v_call: TRBV6-6; cdr3_aa: CASSRGGVNTQYF; cdr3_nt: TGTGCCAGCAGTCGGGGGGGCGTAAATACGCAGTATTTT
clone_size: NA; j_call: TRBJ1-1; d_call: NA; v_call: TRBV5-1; cdr3_aa: CASSLGRERTEAFF; cdr3_nt: TGCGCCAGCAGCTTGGGACGGGAGAGGACTGAAGCTTTCTTT
clone_size: NA; j_call: TRBJ1-4; d_call: NA; v_call: TRBV27; cdr3_aa: CASSRTPANEKLFF; cdr3_nt: TGTGCCAGCAGCAGGACACCGGCTAATGAAAAACTGTTTTTT
clone_size: NA; j_call: TRBJ2-7; d_call: NA; v_call: TRBV20-1; cdr3_aa: CSANQGIEQYF; cdr3_nt: TGCAGTGCTAATCAGGGGATCGAGCAGTACTTC
clone_size: few; j_call: TRBJ1-2; d_call: NA; v_call: TRBV19; cdr3_aa: CASSGTPEGYTF; cdr3_nt: TGTGCCAGTAGTGGGACACCGGAGGGCTACACCTTC
clone_size: NA; j_call: TRBJ2-7; d_call: TRBD1; v_call: TRBV6-5; cdr3_aa: CASWRDRSYEQYF; cdr3_nt: TGTGCCAGCTGGCGGGACAGGAGCTACGAGCAGTACTTC
clone_size: few; j_call: TRBJ1-5; d_call: NA; v_call: TRBV12-5; cdr3_aa: CASGFAPSQPQHF; cdr3_nt: TGTGCTAGTGGTTTTGCCCCTAGTCAGCCCCAGCATTTT
clone_size: NA; j_call: TRBJ2-7; d_call: NA; v_call: TRBV29-1; cdr3_aa: CSVGPSPGSSYEQYF; cdr3_nt: TGCAGCGTAGGCCCCTCCCCGGGGTCCTCCTACGAGCAGTACTTC
clone_size: NA; j_call: TRBJ2-7; d_call: NA; v_call: TRBV6-5; cdr3_aa: CASSSIQAPSSYEQYF; cdr3_nt: TGTGCCAGCAGTTCGATACAGGCCCCAAGCTCCTACGAGCAGTACTTC
clone_size: NA; j_call: TRBJ2-4; d_call: NA; v_call: TRBV7-2; cdr3_aa: CASMKMGAKNIQYF; cdr3_nt: TGTGCCAGCATGAAAATGGGCGCCAAAAACATTCAGTACTTC
clone_size: once; j_call: TRBJ2-5; d_call: TRBD2; v_call: TRBV7-2; cdr3_aa: CASRTTGGTSFYVTQYF; cdr3_nt: TGTGCCAGCAGAACCACGGGGGGGACTAGCTTTTACGTGACCCAGTACTTC
clone_size: few; j_call: TRBJ1-2; d_call: TRBD1; v_call: TRBV28; cdr3_aa: CASSPTGLGGYTF; cdr3_nt: TGTGCCAGCAGCCCGACAGGGCTTGGCGGCTACACCTTC
clone_size: NA; j_call: TRBJ2-6; d_call: NA; v_call: TRBV6-5; cdr3_aa: CATITGGANVLTF; cdr3_nt: TGTGCCACCATAACGGGTGGGGCCAACGTCCTGACTTTC
clone_size: NA; j_call: TRBJ2-5; d_call: TRBD2; v_call: TRBV7-3; cdr3_aa: CASSPNGWGGTQYF; cdr3_nt: TGTGCCAGCAGCCCGAACGGATGGGGGGGGACCCAGTACTTC
clone_size: NA; j_call: TRBJ1-4; d_call: NA; v_call: TRBV4-2; cdr3_aa: CASSPRGGNNEKLFF; cdr3_nt: TGTGCCAGCAGCCCCCGGGGAGGGAATAATGAAAAACTGTTTTTT
clone_size: once; j_call: TRBJ2-4; d_call: NA; v_call: TRBV1; cdr3_aa: CTSSQVVAGGKNIQYF; cdr3_nt: TGCACCAGCAGCCAAGTAGTAGCGGGAGGCAAAAACATTCAGTACTTC
clone_size: NA; j_call: TRBJ2-7; d_call: NA; v_call: TRBV29-1; cdr3_aa: CSGMDITSYEQYF; cdr3_nt: TGCAGCGGGATGGACATAACGTCCTACGAGCAGTACTTC
clone_size: NA; j_call: TRBJ1-6; d_call: NA; v_call: TRBV6-5; cdr3_aa: CASRNLGSYNSPLHF; cdr3_nt: TGTGCCAGCAGAAACCTCGGCTCCTATAATTCACCCCTCCACTTT
clone_size: NA; j_call: TRBJ2-7; d_call: NA; v_call: TRBV7-9; cdr3_aa: CASSWGVSSEQYF; cdr3_nt: TGTGCCAGCAGCTGGGGGGTATCTTCCGAGCAGTACTTC
clone_size: NA; j_call: TRBJ1-2; d_call: TRBD1; v_call: TRBV18; cdr3_aa: CASSPPGGSYGYTF; cdr3_nt: TGTGCCAGCTCACCACCAGGGGGCAGCTATGGCTACACCTTC
clone_size: NA; j_call: TRBJ2-1; d_call: NA; v_call: TRBV28; cdr3_aa: CASSLAGRGSYNEQFF; cdr3_nt: TGTGCCAGCAGTTTAGCGGGCAGGGGTTCGTACAATGAGCAGTTCTTC
clone_size: NA; j_call: TRBJ1-5; d_call: NA; v_call: TRBV6-1; cdr3_aa: CASSSQGNQPQHF; cdr3_nt: TGTGCCAGCAGTTCACAGGGAAATCAGCCCCAGCATTTT
clone_size: NA; j_call: TRBJ2-7; d_call: NA; v_call: TRBV5-5; cdr3_aa: CASSLAPGIYEQYF; cdr3_nt: TGTGCCAGCAGCTTGGCCCCCGGGATCTACGAGCAGTACTTC
clone_size: NA; j_call: TRBJ2-7; d_call: NA; v_call: TRBV25-1; cdr3_aa: CASSGRLGLYEQYF; cdr3_nt: TGTGCCAGCAGTGGGAGACTGGGGCTCTACGAGCAGTACTTC
clone_size: NA; j_call: TRBJ1-4; d_call: TRBD1; v_call: TRBV9; cdr3_aa: CASSTGRNEKLFF; cdr3_nt: TGTGCCAGCTCGACAGGGCGGAATGAAAAACTGTTTTTT
clone_size: NA; j_call: TRBJ2-2; d_call: NA; v_call: TRBV4-1; cdr3_aa: CASAYTGNTGELFF; cdr3_nt: TGCGCCAGTGCTTACACAGGGAACACCGGGGAGCTGTTTTTT
clone_size: NA; j_call: TRBJ1-1; d_call: TRBD1; v_call: TRBV10-3; cdr3_aa: CAISEHRGREAFF; cdr3_nt: TGTGCCATCAGTGAACACAGGGGGCGAGAAGCTTTCTTT
clone_size: NA; j_call: TRBJ2-7; d_call: NA; v_call: TRBV15; cdr3_aa: CATSRRTGVSYEQYF; cdr3_nt: TGTGCCACCAGCAGAAGGACCGGGGTCTCCTACGAGCAGTACTTC
clone_size: NA; j_call: TRBJ1-5; d_call: NA; v_call: TRBV2; cdr3_aa: CASSRKGVQPQHF; cdr3_nt: TGTGCCAGCAGTCGAAAAGGGGTTCAGCCCCAGCATTTT
clone_size: NA; j_call: TRBJ1-2; d_call: NA; v_call: TRBV9; cdr3_aa: CASSSQGNYGYTF; cdr3_nt: TGTGCCAGCAGCTCACAGGGTAACTATGGCTACACCTTC
clone_size: NA; j_call: TRBJ2-7; d_call: NA; v_call: TRBV6-5; cdr3_aa: CASRGPRQDLLEQYF; cdr3_nt: TGTGCCAGCAGGGGACCTCGACAGGATTTGCTCGAGCAGTACTTC
clone_size: NA; j_call: TRBJ1-1; d_call: NA; v_call: TRBV28; cdr3_aa: CASSLSTEAFF; cdr3_nt: TGTGCCAGCAGTCTGAGCACTGAAGCTTTCTTT
clone_size: NA; j_call: TRBJ2-5; d_call: NA; v_call: TRBV5-1; cdr3_aa: CASSPGGGSFVFETQYF; cdr3_nt: TGCGCCAGCAGCCCCGGTGGTGGTAGCTTTGTCTTTGAGACCCAGTACTTC
clone_size: NA; j_call: TRBJ1-4; d_call: NA; v_call: TRBV18; cdr3_aa: CASSPRDSEKLFF; cdr3_nt: TGTGCCAGCTCACCAAGGGACTCGGAAAAACTGTTTTTT
clone_size: NA; j_call: TRBJ2-7; d_call: NA; v_call: TRBV19; cdr3_aa: CASSINRDYEQYF; cdr3_nt: TGTGCCAGTAGTATAAACAGAGACTACGAGCAGTACTTC
clone_size: once; j_call: TRBJ2-7; d_call: NA; v_call: TRBV7-1; cdr3_aa: CASSFLGVTYEQYF; cdr3_nt: TGTGCCAGCAGCTTTTTGGGCGTAACCTACGAGCAGTACTTC
clone_size: NA; j_call: TRBJ2-3; d_call: TRBD1; v_call: TRBV5-1; cdr3_aa: CASGRDRNTDTQYF; cdr3_nt: TGCGCCAGCGGCCGGGACAGAAACACAGATACGCAGTATTTT